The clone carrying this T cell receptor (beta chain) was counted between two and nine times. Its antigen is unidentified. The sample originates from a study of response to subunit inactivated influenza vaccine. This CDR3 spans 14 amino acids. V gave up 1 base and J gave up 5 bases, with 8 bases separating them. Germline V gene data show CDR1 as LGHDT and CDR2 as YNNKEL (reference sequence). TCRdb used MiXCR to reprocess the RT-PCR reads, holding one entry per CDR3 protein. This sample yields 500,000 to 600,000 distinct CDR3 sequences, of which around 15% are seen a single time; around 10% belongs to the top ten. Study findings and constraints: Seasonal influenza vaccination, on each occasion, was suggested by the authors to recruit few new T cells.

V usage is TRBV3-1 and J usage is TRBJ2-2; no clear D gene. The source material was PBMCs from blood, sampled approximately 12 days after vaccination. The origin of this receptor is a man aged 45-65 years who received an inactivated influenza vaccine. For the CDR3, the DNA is TGTGCCAGCAGCCAAGGGGTGGAAACCGGGGAGCTGTTTTTT. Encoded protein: CASSQGVETGELFF.